This T cell receptor (beta chain) emerged from a study of blood T cell repertoires in COVID-19. At the level of the study: Both acute and convalescent COVID-19 samples were obtained from the United States, Italy and Spain. Sources were T cells, B-cell-depleted T cells, or PBMCs; the material itself was cDNA or gDNA.

The V end was cut by 1 base, the J end by 3 bases, with 6 bases between. This CDR3 has 14 amino acids. Germline V gives CDR1 SGHDN, CDR2 FVKESK. Original methodology: Amplification of reference gene primers provided the estimated nucleated cell counts. The assay was immunoSEQ multiplex PCR, and TCRdb's table has in-frame clones only and misses some. The D gene and trimming were derived from the DNA, and the V and J assignments and clone size from that table. The repertoire holds approximately 70,000 clones, with roughly 80% as singletons. Sequencing used peripheral blood. The rearrangement links TRBV14 to TRBJ2-2; D not certain. This receptor was obtained from a man in his 70s who had recovered from COVID-19. CDR3 coding DNA: TGTGCCAGCAGCCAAGTGCGGTACACCGGGGAGCTGTTTTTT. This sequence encodes CASSQVRYTGELFF.